The rows below give T cell receptor beta chains drawn from one sample of a study of human T cells and chemical hapten exposure. TCRdb recomputed calls from the RACE reads with MiXCR, one row per CDR3 protein. This sample yields some 77,000 distinct CDR3 sequences, of which about a tenth are seen a single time; 1.1% to 1.5% belongs to the top ten. Sequencing used whole blood, obtained in connection with sensitization to the hapten diphenylcyclopropenone (DPC). The receptor set was obtained from a woman aged 45-65 years with alopecia areata. Some clones in this sample may be carry-over from other donors' samples. The CDR3 runs from the conserved cysteine through the conserved F or W. Each record gives: V gene, J gene, D gene, CDR3 protein. The D gene is left open where the match is weak.

TRBV21-1	TRBJ1-1	-	CASSSRTGLEAFF
TRBV20-1	TRBJ1-1	TRBD1	CSAVEQGAGITEAFF
TRBV15	TRBJ2-3	-	CATSRVAGAGDTQYF
TRBV20-1	TRBJ2-7	TRBD1	CSASTGVQISYEQYF
TRBV14	TRBJ2-3	-	CASSQVPIGTDTQYF
TRBV7-3	TRBJ2-2	TRBD1	CASSLTRQGANTGELFF
TRBV10-1	TRBJ2-7	TRBD1	CASGEKGTGRCYEQYF
TRBV29-1	TRBJ1-5	-	CSVGQGVGQPQHF
TRBV5-4	TRBJ1-1	TRBD1	CASSNRDRGLADTEAFF
TRBV5-4	TRBJ1-6	TRBD1	CASSGGTGHSPLHF
TRBV7-2	TRBJ2-1	-	CASSVGIGRREFF
TRBV12-2	TRBJ2-3	-	CASRSWGTSGNTDTQYF
TRBV3-1	TRBJ2-7	-	CASSPDGSGWGEQYF
TRBV19	TRBJ1-5	-	CASSSGRSNQPQHF
TRBV11-2	TRBJ2-7	TRBD2	CDSSLWGGGLPEQYF
TRBV3-1	TRBJ1-2	-	CASSQENSGYTF
TRBV2	TRBJ1-5	TRBD1	CASSTGVSNQPQHF
TRBV11-2	TRBJ2-7	-	CASSPVTVWEVSYEQYF
TRBV2	TRBJ1-2	TRBD1	CASSQGASGYTF
TRBV18	TRBJ1-1	TRBD1	CASSPTDRGNTEAFF
TRBV6-6	TRBJ1-1	TRBD1	CASSSRQGGTEAFF
TRBV29-1	TRBJ2-7	-	CSVEIGSAYEQYF
TRBV4-3	TRBJ2-2	-	CASSQDRGLPTGELFF